These T cell receptor beta chains were read from a single sample in a study of T-cell reconstitution after alpha-beta-depleted transplantation in children. Using its own MiXCR run on the PCR reads, TCRdb lists one record per CDR3 protein. The table records about 250,000 distinct CDR3 sequences, roughly a quarter of them present only once. Sequenced here: PBMCs, mostly from graft donor cells, sampled 360 days after TCRalphabeta/CD19-depleted stem cell transplant. These receptors came from a female patient aged 2-9 years who had a stem cell transplant for congenital amegakaryocytic thrombocytopenia, so the T cells may come from the graft donor. CDR3s include the opening cysteine and the closing phenylalanine or tryptophan.

V gene,CDR3 protein
TRBV12-3/TRBV12-4,CASSFPRGHNSPLHF
TRBV5-4,CASSLWVVGGDTQYF
TRBV5-1,CASSLGPNYGYTF
TRBV2,CASTARRGDEQFF
TRBV25-1,CASSEYRDADTQYF
TRBV12-5,CASGTTGTGRYNEQFF
TRBV20-1,CSANRDRGIYEQYF
TRBV20-1,CSAMSGSSYEQYF
TRBV27,CASSPLLKQWSTDTQYF
TRBV6-1,CASRGQIATNEKLFF
TRBV4-1,CASSQVGQGKQYF
TRBV3-1,CASRNGADTQYF
TRBV5-1,CASSLGLYSQYNSPLHF
TRBV12-3/TRBV12-4,CASRTGGPSQETQYF
TRBV10-3,CAIRVGQSTDTQYF
TRBV29-1,CSVPQDGSDTDTQYF
TRBV24-1,CATSDPTGEETQYF
TRBV5-6,CASSLGAATDTQYF
TRBV5-1,CASSGQNTGELFF
TRBV5-1,CASSLGNSPLHF
TRBV15,CATSAGLPPLNEQFF
TRBV30,CAWQHRTADTQYF
TRBV2,CASSRTSGGTHISTDTQYF
TRBV18,CASSKAGSETQYF
TRBV6-1,CASTVVRSLGYTF
TRBV6-2/TRBV6-3,CASSYPVGLSYEQYF
TRBV7-8,CASSAQGFTEKLFF
TRBV5-1,CASSLSGVTEAFF
TRBV29-1,CSVEGRGITDTQYF
TRBV5-1,CASSLMVLRATDTQYF
TRBV4-2,CASSQGGNYGYTF
TRBV10-3,CAISESSNEKLFF
TRBV27,CASSHLGQLGEQYF
TRBV3-1,CASSWGGQGSTEAFF
TRBV13,CASSLRLAGPGDTQYF
TRBV4-1,CASSITGGLIHEQYF
TRBV15,CATSRGQADQETQYF
TRBV29-1,CSVEGSSYNEQFF
TRBV15,CATSRGRTGRTGELFF
TRBV24-1,CATPSGTNEQFF
TRBV3-1,CASSHQGVETQYF
TRBV28,CASSSGGGREKLFF
TRBV10-3,CAISVIGLTSVNEQFF
TRBV20-1,CSARTGGGGTGELFF
TRBV24-1,CATSDPHRGRDEQYF
TRBV6-4,CASSDRGLWETQYF
TRBV4-3,CASTRGLSNTEAFF
TRBV6-2/TRBV6-3,CASSYFSYEQYF
TRBV25-1,CASTEKGGTEQYF
TRBV20-1,CSAEEGLRWGTDTQYF
TRBV19,CASSMTGLVTGDEQFF
TRBV7-9,CASSSYLETQYF